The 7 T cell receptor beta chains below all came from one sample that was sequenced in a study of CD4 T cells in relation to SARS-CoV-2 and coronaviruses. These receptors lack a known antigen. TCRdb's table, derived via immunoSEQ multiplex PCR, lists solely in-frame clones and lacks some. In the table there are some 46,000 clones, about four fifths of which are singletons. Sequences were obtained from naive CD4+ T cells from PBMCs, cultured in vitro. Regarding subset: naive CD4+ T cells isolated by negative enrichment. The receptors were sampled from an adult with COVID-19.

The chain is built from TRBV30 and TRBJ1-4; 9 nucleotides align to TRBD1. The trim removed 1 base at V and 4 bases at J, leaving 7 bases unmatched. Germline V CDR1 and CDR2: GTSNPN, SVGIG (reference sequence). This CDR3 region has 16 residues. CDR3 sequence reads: CAWSELPGQGNEKLFF. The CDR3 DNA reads TGTGCCTGGAGTGAGCTACCGGGACAGGGTAATGAAAAACTGTTTTTT.

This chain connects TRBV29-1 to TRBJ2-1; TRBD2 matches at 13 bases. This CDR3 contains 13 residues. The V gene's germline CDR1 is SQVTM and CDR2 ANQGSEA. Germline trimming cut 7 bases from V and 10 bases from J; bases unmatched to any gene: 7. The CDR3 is CSARTSGSLEQFF. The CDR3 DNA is TGCAGCGCTCGGACTAGCGGGAGTCTCGAGCAGTTCTTC.

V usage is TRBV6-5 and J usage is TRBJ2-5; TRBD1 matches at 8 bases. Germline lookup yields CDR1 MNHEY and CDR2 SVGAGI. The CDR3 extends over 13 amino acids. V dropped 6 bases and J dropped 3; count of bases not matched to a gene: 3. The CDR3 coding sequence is TGTGCCAGCAGCCCGGACAGGGAAGAGACCCAGTACTTC. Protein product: CASSPDREETQYF.

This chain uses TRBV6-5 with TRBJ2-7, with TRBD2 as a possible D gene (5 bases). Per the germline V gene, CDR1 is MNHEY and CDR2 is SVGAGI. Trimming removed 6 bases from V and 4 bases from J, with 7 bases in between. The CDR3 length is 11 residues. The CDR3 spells CASRRVYEQYF. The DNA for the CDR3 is TGTGCCAGCAGGAGGGTATACGAGCAGTACTTC.

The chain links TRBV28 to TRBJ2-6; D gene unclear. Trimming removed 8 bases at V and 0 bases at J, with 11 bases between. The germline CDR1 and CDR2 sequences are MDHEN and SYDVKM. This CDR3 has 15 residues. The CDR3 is CASCLETSGANVLTF. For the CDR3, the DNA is TGTGCCAGCTGCTTAGAGACCTCTGGGGCCAACGTCCTGACTTTC.

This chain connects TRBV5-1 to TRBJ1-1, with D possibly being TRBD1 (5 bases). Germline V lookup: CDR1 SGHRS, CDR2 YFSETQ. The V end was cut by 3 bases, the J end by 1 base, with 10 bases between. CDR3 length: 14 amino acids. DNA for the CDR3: TGCGCCAGCAGCTCGGGGGTCCGGAACACTGAAGCTTTCTTT. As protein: CASSSGVRNTEAFF. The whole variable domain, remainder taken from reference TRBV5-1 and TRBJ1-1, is KAGVTQTPRYLIKTRGQQVTLSCSPISGHRSVSWYQQTPGQGLQFLFEYFSETQRNKGNFPGRFSGRQFSNSRSEMNVSTLELGDSALYLCASSSGVRNTEAFFGQGTRLTVV.

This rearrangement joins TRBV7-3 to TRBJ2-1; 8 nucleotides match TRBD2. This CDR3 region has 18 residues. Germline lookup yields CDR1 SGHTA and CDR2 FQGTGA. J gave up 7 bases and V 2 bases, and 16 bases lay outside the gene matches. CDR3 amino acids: CASSLGYGRATLGNEQFF. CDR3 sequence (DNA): TGTGCCAGCAGCTTAGGGTACGGGAGGGCCACACTTGGTAATGAGCAGTTCTTC.